This T cell receptor (beta chain) was found in a study of cytomegalovirus exposure and HLA in healthy donors. Findings and limits, study-wide: Many donors carried some public TCRs, although rarity characterized most TCR sequences.

Data came from immunoSEQ multiplex PCR; TCRdb stores just in-frame clones and leaves some out. The sample includes some 170,000 clones, roughly 96% of them seen just once. Germline loops: CDR1 LGHNA, CDR2 YSLEER. Trimming pared 1 base from V and 4 bases from J, leaving 13 bases between. The CDR3 runs to 15 residues. On this clone: Its antigen remains unknown.

This sequence originates from a woman younger than 35 in good health and CMV-seronegative. The rearrangement links TRBV4-3 to TRBJ1-1; possibly TRBD1 for D (6 bases). Sample: PBMCs. The CDR3 DNA follows: TGCGCCAGCAGCCAAGCCCCGGGACAAACCACTGAAGCTTTCTTT. This gives the protein CASSQAPGQTTEAFF.